Sequencing of this T cell receptor beta chain was carried out in a study of CD8 T cells in ankylosing spondylitis. Study results and limitations: Ankylosing spondylitis blood seemed to carry a telltale TCR beta motif made of several highly homologous variants. Reactive arthritis synovial fluid and blood were previously reported to contain some motif variants. The clones that were linked to disease were reported to be significantly enriched in matched synovial fluid samples from ankylosing spondylitis patients.

This clonotype was detected many times. Its specificity is not known. This CDR3 has 15 amino acids. Germline V gives CDR1 MGHRA, CDR2 YSYEKL. Trimming removed 4 bases at V and 7 bases at J, with 16 bases between. For TCR beta, libraries came from quantitative 5'-RACE with molecular barcodes. TCRdb passed the 5' RACE reads through MiXCR, listing each CDR3 protein once. In the table there are around 230,000 distinct CDR3 sequences, approximately 9% of which are singletons. This receptor was obtained from a male donor with ankylosing spondylitis or in good health (not recorded which). The chain uses TRBV4-1 and TRBJ1-4; perhaps TRBD1 as D (6 bases). Sequences were obtained from blood, either unsorted or a sorted T cell fraction (not recorded which). CDR3 sequence (DNA): TGCGCCAGCAGCCTGCCGGGGCAGGGGAGTGAAAAACTGTTTTTT. Its translation: CASSLPGQGSEKLFF.